Below are 7 T cell receptor beta chains sequenced from a single sample in a study of human T cells and chemical hapten exposure. TCRdb reanalysed the RACE reads using MiXCR and keeps one entry per CDR3 protein. The sample holds 40,000 to 60,000 distinct CDR3 sequences; around 9% are singletons and the top ten take around 4.5%. Time point denoted: patch test 1, 2 weeks after DPC sensitization. As to treatment: therapeutic diphenylcyclopropenone sensitization with weekly scalp DPC. The sample in question was whole blood, obtained in connection with sensitization to the hapten diphenylcyclopropenone (DPC). The receptors stem from a woman aged 45-65 years with alopecia areata. Some clones in this sample may be carry-over from other donors' samples.

Regarding this clonotype: A clone one base away is much larger, so this may be a read error. This chain connects TRBV7-9 to TRBJ2-7, with TRBD2 matching over 8 bases. This CDR3 spans 13 amino acids. Germline CDR1 SEHNR, CDR2 FQNEAQ (reference sequence). CDR3 in amino acids: CACSRGGSTEQYF. The CDR3 DNA reads as TGTGCCTGCAGCCGGGGGGGTTCAACCGAGCAGTACTTC. The variable domain in full, completed from reference TRBV7-9 and TRBJ2-7, reads DTGVSQNPRHKITKRGQNVTFRCDPISEHNRLYWYRQTLGQGPEFLTYFQNEAQLEKSRLLSDRFSAERPKGSFSTLEIQRTEQGDSAMYLCACSRGGSTEQYFGPGTRLTVT.

As for this clonotype: Being one base from a much bigger clone, this may be a read error. The chain recombines TRBV20-1 with TRBJ1-5; D perhaps matches TRBD1 (5 bases). The CDR3 consists of 13 residues. Germline V gives CDR1 DFQATT, CDR2 SNEGSKA (reference sequence). The CDR3 reads CSAREAGTQSQHF. CDR3 DNA: TGCAGTGCTAGAGAAGCGGGGACTCAGTCCCAGCATTTT.

This clonotype was seen many times. This chain joins TRBV9 and TRBJ2-7; D is unresolved. The CDR3 runs 12 residues. CDR1 is SGDLS, CDR2 YYNGEE, per germline. The ends were cut back, 4 bases at V and 7 bases at J, with 12 bases in the middle. CDR3: CASSRSAGEQYF. The CDR3 DNA sequence: TGTGCCAGCAGCCGCTCGGCCGGGGAGCAGTACTTC.

As regards this clonotype: Given a much more abundant clone one base away, this may be a read error. V and J are TRBV19 and TRBJ2-7, with D perhaps being TRBD1 or TRBD2 (5 bases each). Germline assignment: CDR1 LNHDA and CDR2 SQIVND (reference sequence). Trimming took 3 bases from V and 6 from J, leaving 12 bases between them. There are 13 residues in the CDR3. The CDR3 loop is CASSIPGTGEQYF. In DNA form, the CDR3 reads TGTGCCAGTAGTATTCCCGGGACGGGCGAGCAGTACTTC.

Comments on this clonotype: Since a much larger clone is just one base distant, this may be a read error. V usage is TRBV2 and J usage is TRBJ1-1, with 10 bases identical to TRBD1. This CDR3 region has 15 residues. In germline, CDR1 is SNHLY, CDR2 FYNNEI. J was trimmed by 2 bases and V by 3 bases; bases with no gene match: 3. CDR3 DNA: TGTGCCAGCAGTGAGGGACAGGGGACCAACACTGAAGCTTTCTTT. Translated: CASSEGQGTNTEAFF.

In its sample, this clonotype was seen a few times. The chain uses TRBV3-1 and TRBJ1-2, with a possible D match to TRBD1 (6 bases). CDR1 and CDR2 (germline): LGHDT, YNNKEL (reference sequence). The CDR3 loop spans 15 amino acids. Trimming shortened V by 3 bases and J by 2 bases, and 13 bases separated the two germline ends. The CDR3 nucleotides read TGTGCCAGCAGCCAGTGGGGAGACAGGAACTATGGCTACACCTTC. Protein: CASSQWGDRNYGYTF. Looking up the rest from reference TRBV3-1 and TRBJ1-2 gives the full variable domain: DTAVSQTPKYLVTQMGNDKSIKCEQNLGHDTMYWYKQDSKKFLKIMFSYNNKELIINETVPNRFSPKSPDKAHLNLHINSLELGDSAVYFCASSQWGDRNYGYTFGSGTRLTVV.

Many counts were recorded for this clonotype. The V call is TRBV10-1, the J call TRBJ1-2; tentative D call: TRBD1 (5 bases). Germline V CDR1 and CDR2: WNHNN, SYGVQD (reference sequence). Trimming shortened V by 3 bases and J by 4 bases, and 9 bases separated the two germline ends. This CDR3 region has 13 residues. CDR3 coding DNA: TGCGCCAGCAGTGAAGACAGCACCTATGGCTACACCTTC. Protein product: CASSEDSTYGYTF.